These T cell receptor beta chains were read from a single sample in a study of molecular identifiers for immune sequencing clone quantification. TCRdb independently ran MiXCR on the PCR reads; one entry per CDR3 protein. Found here are about 100,000 distinct CDR3 sequences, about 32% of them singletons; the top ten hold 9.5% to 10%. The sequenced material came from naive CD8+ T cells from blood, with Jurkat cell RNA spiked in. All receptors derive from a human donor in good health. Some libraries in this study had Jurkat cell RNA spiked in. CDR3s include the opening cysteine and the closing phenylalanine or tryptophan. The D gene is left open where the match is weak. Clone size, where shown, is once, few, many, or a class for clones that have expanded.

clone size	V gene	CDR3 length	D gene	J gene	CDR3 DNA	CDR3 protein
.	TRBV20-1	13	TRBD2	TRBJ2-5	TGCAGTGCTAGAGATATGGGGGGGGAGACCCAGTACTTC	CSARDMGGETQYF
many	TRBV7-8	11	.	TRBJ2-7	TGTGCCAGCAGCTTCGAGTACGAGCAGTACTTC	CASSFEYEQYF
few	TRBV7-9	15	TRBD1	TRBJ2-5	TGTGCCAGCAGCCCCCGGGACAGCTCCCAAGAGACCCAGTACTTC	CASSPRDSSQETQYF
.	TRBV29-1	12	.	TRBJ2-3	TGCAGCGTTGATACCTCCACAGATACGCAGTATTTT	CSVDTSTDTQYF
many	TRBV29-1	10	.	TRBJ2-3	TGCAGCGTTTCAACAGATACGCAGTATTTT	CSVSTDTQYF
many	TRBV5-6	15	TRBD1	TRBJ1-5	TGTGCCAGCAGCCTAGGGACAGGCAACAATCAGCCCCAGCATTTT	CASSLGTGNNQPQHF
.	TRBV4-3	13	.	TRBJ2-1	TGCGCCAGCAGCCAAACAGGGACCGATGAGCAGTTCTTC	CASSQTGTDEQFF
.	TRBV28	14	TRBD1	TRBJ2-7	TGTGCCAGCAGTTCGGGACAGGGGAGCAACGAGCAGTACTTC	CASSSGQGSNEQYF
.	TRBV7-9	15	.	TRBJ2-7	TGTGCCAGCAGCTTAGTCGGACAGCTTTCCTACGAGCAGTACTTC	CASSLVGQLSYEQYF
.	TRBV6-2/TRBV6-3	16	.	TRBJ2-3	TGTGCCAGCAGTCAAACCCCCCTAGCCCGCACAGATACGCAGTATTTT	CASSQTPLARTDTQYF
few	TRBV20-1	14	.	TRBJ2-5	TGCAGTGCTAGAGGGGAGACAGGCTCGGTGACCCAGTACTTC	CSARGETGSVTQYF
.	TRBV11-2	21	.	TRBJ2-4	TGTGCCAGCAGCCATCCCCGGGCTAGAGGGGGGGGTCAGCTAGCCAAAAACAATCTGTACTTC	CASSHPRARGGGQLAKNNLYF
few	TRBV6-6	15	TRBD2	TRBJ2-7	TGTGCCAGCAGCCCCTCTAGCGGGGGCTCCTACGAGCAGTACTTC	CASSPSSGGSYEQYF
.	TRBV13	14	.	TRBJ1-2	TGTGCCAGCAGCTTAGTGGCACCTAACTATGGCTACACCTTC	CASSLVAPNYGYTF
few	TRBV28	16	TRBD1	TRBJ2-2	TGTGCCAGCAGAGGGGGACAGGGGGCGAACACCGGGGAGCTGTTTTTT	CASRGGQGANTGELFF
.	TRBV15	13	.	TRBJ2-7	TGTGCCACCAGCGGAGAGGGACCCTACGAGCAGTACTTC	CATSGEGPYEQYF
many	TRBV28	15	TRBD2	TRBJ2-3	TGTGCCAGCAGTCCGACTAGCGCTAGCACAGATACGCAGTATTTT	CASSPTSASTDTQYF
many	TRBV7-8	17	.	TRBJ1-4	TGTGCCAGCAGCTTCCTGAGCCCACTTTCAACTAATGAAAAACTGTTTTTT	CASSFLSPLSTNEKLFF
.	TRBV5-1	13	.	TRBJ2-1	TGCGCCAGCAGCTGGGTGGCCGGCAATGAGCAGTTCTTC	CASSWVAGNEQFF
few	TRBV6-2/TRBV6-3	14	.	TRBJ2-5	TGTGCCAGCACCTACGGGGCGGAGGCAGGAACCCAGTACTTC	CASTYGAEAGTQYF
.	TRBV15	14	.	TRBJ2-3	TGTGCCACCAGCAAACCAAAATCGACGGATACGCTGTATTTT	CATSKPKSTDTLYF
few	TRBV2	13	.	TRBJ2-7	TGTGCCAGCTGTACAGGGCAAGTCAGAGAGCAGTACTTC	CASCTGQVREQYF
.	TRBV7-2	18	TRBD2	TRBJ2-5	TGTGCCAGCAGCTTAGTACTAGCGGGGCCGAGAATCCAAGAGACCCAGTACTTC	CASSLVLAGPRIQETQYF
.	TRBV6-5	17	TRBD2	TRBJ2-5	TGTGCCAGCAGTTACTCCCGGACTAGCGGGGGAATAAAGACCCAGTACTTC	CASSYSRTSGGIKTQYF
few	TRBV3-1	14	.	TRBJ2-1	TGTGCCAGCAGCCAAGTATACGAGACACCAGAGCAGTTCTTC	CASSQVYETPEQFF
.	TRBV14	13	.	TRBJ2-5	TGTGTCAGCAGCCAGTGGGGAGGAGAGACCCAGTACTTC	CVSSQWGGETQYF
few	TRBV13	12	.	TRBJ2-2	TGTGCCAGCAGCTTGGGGAGCTGGGAGCTGTTTTTT	CASSLGSWELFF
.	TRBV6-2/TRBV6-3	14	.	TRBJ1-5	TGTGCCAGCAGTTACGGGTCACTCAATACGGCCCAGCATTTT	CASSYGSLNTAQHF
.	TRBV7-9	14	.	TRBJ1-1	TGTGCCAGCAGCCGACAGTCCTATGACACTGAAGCTTTCTTT	CASSRQSYDTEAFF
few	TRBV29-1	14	.	TRBJ1-1	TGCAGCGTTGACCGGGGGCTTGTGACCACTGAAGCTTTCTTT	CSVDRGLVTTEAFF
many	TRBV15	15	.	TRBJ2-3	TGTGCCACCAGCAGAGTGGCTAGTAGGACAGATACGCAGTATTTT	CATSRVASRTDTQYF
few	TRBV5-4	11	.	TRBJ2-5	TGTGCCAGCAGCATGGGAGAGACCCAGTACTTC	CASSMGETQYF
.	TRBV7-9	15	TRBD2	TRBJ2-7	TGTGCCAGCAGCTTAGCCGGGACTACTTACTACGAGCAGTACTTC	CASSLAGTTYYEQYF
.	TRBV7-2	15	.	TRBJ1-5	TGTGCCAGCAGCTTAGGTGGTGGGGCCCATCAGCCCCAGCATTTT	CASSLGGGAHQPQHF
many	TRBV14	13	.	TRBJ2-5	TGTGCCAGCAGCCAATGGAGTCGAGAGACCCAGTACTTC	CASSQWSRETQYF
few	TRBV6-6	13	.	TRBJ2-5	TGTGCCAGCAGTTACGAGGGACAAGAGACCCAGTACTTC	CASSYEGQETQYF
.	TRBV5-1	18	TRBD2	TRBJ2-2	TGCGCCAGCAGCTTGGCTCTAGCGGGAGTTATAGGCACCGGGGAGCTGTTTTTT	CASSLALAGVIGTGELFF
many	TRBV6-5	13	.	TRBJ2-3	TGTGCCAGCAGTCACCGACTGACAGATACGCAGTATTTT	CASSHRLTDTQYF
many	TRBV5-1	12	.	TRBJ2-7	TGCGCCAGCAGATACCAGACCTACGAGCAGTACTTC	CASRYQTYEQYF
.	TRBV20-1	15	TRBD2	TRBJ2-2	TGCAGTGCTAGGGCGGGAGGGCCGGACACCGGGGAGCTGTTTTTT	CSARAGGPDTGELFF
many	TRBV28	15	.	TRBJ2-3	TGTGCCAGCAGCGGACTTCTCGGGGCCCGAGATACGCAGTATTTT	CASSGLLGARDTQYF
few	TRBV18	15	.	TRBJ2-1	TGTGCCAGCTCACCCCGGGACAACAACTACAATGAGCAGTTCTTC	CASSPRDNNYNEQFF
few	TRBV5-1	14	.	TRBJ1-2	TGCGCCAGCAGCTGGGGGGAGACCGGCTATGGCTACACCTTC	CASSWGETGYGYTF
many	TRBV28	14	.	TRBJ1-1	TGTGCCAGCAGCTTCCCGGGGGGTTGGACTGAAGCTTTCTTT	CASSFPGGWTEAFF
few	TRBV6-2/TRBV6-3	15	.	TRBJ2-1	TGTGCCAGCATCCGGCGGGGCAGGCGCGGCAATGAGCAGTTCTTC	CASIRRGRRGNEQFF
.	TRBV19	13	.	TRBJ2-3	TGTGCCAGTAGGGGGACTTTCACAGATACGCAGTATTTT	CASRGTFTDTQYF
few	TRBV9	14	.	TRBJ2-1	TGTGCCAGCAGCTCGTTGATTCGGGACCCTGAGCAGTTCTTC	CASSSLIRDPEQFF
.	TRBV20-1	14	TRBD1	TRBJ1-2	TGCAGTGCTAGAGGGGGGACAGGGCTCTATGGCTACACCTTC	CSARGGTGLYGYTF
.	TRBV28	16	TRBD2	TRBJ2-7	TGTGCCAGCAGCTGGCTGACTAGCGGGTTCTCCTACGAGCAGTACTTC	CASSWLTSGFSYEQYF
few	TRBV14	16	.	TRBJ2-2	TGTGCCAGCAGCCAAGACCCTGACCCCATCCCCGGGGAGCTGTTTTTT	CASSQDPDPIPGELFF
few	TRBV7-6	15	TRBD2	TRBJ2-3	TGTGCCAGCAACTTAACTAGCGGATACACAGATACGCAGTATTTT	CASNLTSGYTDTQYF
many	TRBV24-1	13	.	TRBJ2-3	TGTGCCACCAGTGTCGTCGACTCCAATACGCAGTATTTT	CATSVVDSNTQYF
few	TRBV28	13	.	TRBJ2-1	TGTGCCAGCAGTCTCTATACTATCAATGAGCAGTTCTTC	CASSLYTINEQFF
.	TRBV27	16	TRBD2	TRBJ2-5	TGTGCCAGCAGTATCTTAGCGGGAGTTAGTATCGAGACCCAGTACTTC	CASSILAGVSIETQYF
.	TRBV4-2	15	.	TRBJ2-7	TGTGCCAGCAGCCTAGAAGACAGGAGCTCCTACGAGCAGTACTTC	CASSLEDRSSYEQYF
.	TRBV7-9	13	.	TRBJ2-7	TGTGCCAGCAGCCATCAGGGCGCCTACGAGCAGTACTTC	CASSHQGAYEQYF
few	TRBV4-3	13	.	TRBJ2-7	TGCGCCAGCAGCGCCACAGGTTCCTACGAGCAGTACTTC	CASSATGSYEQYF
few	TRBV20-1	13	.	TRBJ2-7	TGCAGTGCTAGGGCCGGGACCTTCTACGAGCAGTACTTC	CSARAGTFYEQYF
.	TRBV10-3	17	.	TRBJ2-5	TGTGCCATCAGTGAGTCGAGGTTGGGGACGGATAAAGAGACCCAGTACTTC	CAISESRLGTDKETQYF